This T cell receptor beta chain stems from a study of shared T cell receptors in the human thymus. TCRdb's table, derived via immunoSEQ multiplex PCR, lists solely in-frame clones and lacks some. The table lists hundreds of thousands of clones, around 82% of them singletons. CDR1 and CDR2 (germline): SQVTM, ANQGSEA. Trimming cost V 2 bases and J 0 bases; bases outside gene matches: 9. CDR3 length equals 17 residues. This same sample was also part of a study on human thymus T cells. That study adds: The source of the thymus tissue was resections taken during corrective heart surgery. There were highly overlapping thymic repertoires among unrelated individuals, as related research reported.

The receptor was derived from a boy in the first two years of life with a congenital heart defect. This rearrangement joins TRBV29-1 to TRBJ2-3, with 9 nucleotides matching TRBD2. The specimen was thymocytes. CDR3 in amino acids: CSVERAASGNSTDTQYF. CDR3 in DNA: TGCAGCGTTGAAAGGGCGGCTAGCGGGAATAGCACAGATACGCAGTATTTT.